A selection of T cell receptor beta chains follows, all from one sample in a study of STAT5B mutations in CD4+ large granular lymphocyte leukemia. Profiling relied on immunoSEQ multiplex PCR, and the TCRdb table lists in-frame clones only, not all of them. The sample consists of about 9,600 clones, approximately 80% of them appearing once. The specimen was PBMCs. These receptors were obtained from a man aged 60 to 75 with CD4+ T-cell large granular lymphocyte leukemia. Each CDR3 is given without its conserved first and last residue. Only some rows state a clone size, as once, few, many or a class for expanded clones.

V gene	J gene	CDR3 length	clone size	CDR3 protein
TRBV15	TRBJ2-1	12	NA	ATRGTGEGNEQF
TRBV7-3	TRBJ2-2	13	NA	ASSLSGRASGELF
TRBV5-1	TRBJ2-1	13	NA	ASSLATGNYNEQF
TRBV30	TRBJ1-3	10	NA	AWSVRGNTIY
TRBV11-3	TRBJ1-1	11	few	ASSLMMNTEAF
TRBV30	TRBJ1-4	11	once	AWSWATNEKLF
TRBV6-1	TRBJ2-5	13	NA	ASTVAGGDLETQY
TRBV5-1	TRBJ1-5	11	NA	ASSQGGNQPQH
TRBV18	TRBJ1-1	13	NA	ASSPPGPVNTEAF
TRBV7-2	TRBJ2-7	14	NA	ASSLSSGSTAAEQY
TRBV14	TRBJ1-1	11	few	ASSRAGTTEAF
TRBV28	TRBJ1-1	11	large	ASSLRGATEAF
TRBV5-1	TRBJ2-7	10	NA	ASSPEGYEQY
TRBV11-1	TRBJ1-1	13	NA	ASSLGPFSNTEAF
TRBV14	TRBJ2-7	14	NA	ASSQEGGSGAYEQY
TRBV27	TRBJ2-7	12	once	ASSPESPQFEQY
TRBV10-3	TRBJ2-4	15	NA	AISDPRGKLAKNIQY
TRBV6-6	TRBJ1-4	10	NA	ACGATNEKLF
TRBV12-5	TRBJ2-3	12	NA	ASGRGGVTDTQY
TRBV7-9	TRBJ2-2	12	once	ASSFRGVTGELF
TRBV4-1	TRBJ1-1	12	NA	ASSLQGMNTEAF
TRBV27	TRBJ2-3	9	NA	ASSSTDTQY
TRBV7-3	TRBJ2-1	12	NA	ASSLAGPYNEQF
TRBV6-5	TRBJ1-5	13	NA	ASSYGRGRDQPQH
TRBV7-2	TRBJ2-5	11	NA	ASSLTHQETQY
TRBV21-1	TRBJ2-5	13	NA	ASSKGWDSEETQY
TRBV5-3	TRBJ1-5	12	NA	ARRDRTSNQPQH
TRBV20-1	TRBJ2-3	9	NA	SAERGDTQY